This T cell receptor (beta chain) comes out of a study of blood T cell repertoires in COVID-19. Clones were sequenced by immunoSEQ multiplex PCR, and TCRdb holds only the in-frame ones, with some missing. The table lists 300,000 or so clones, 70% to 90% of them singletons. This CDR3 comprises 12 residues. Germline V CDR1 and CDR2: MDHEN, SYDVKM. The V and J ends lost 3 bases and 7 bases respectively, with 9 bases between them. This TCR was sampled from a middle-aged woman with acute COVID-19. Sequences were obtained from PBMCs or T cells enriched from blood (not recorded which). The chain carries TRBV28 and TRBJ1-1, with D tentatively TRBD1 (6 bases). For the CDR3, the DNA is TGTGCCAGCAGTTTTGGACAGAATGAAGCTTTCTTT. Translation: CASSFGQNEAFF.